This TCR beta chain was sequenced in a study of blood T cell repertoires in COVID-19. Study-level information: T cells, B-cell-depleted T cells, or PBMCs provided the cDNA or gDNA that served as material.

The V segment lost 5 bases and the J segment 2 bases; nucleotides outside the gene matches: 5. Germline V gene lookup returns CDR1 SGHAT and CDR2 FQNNGV. CDR3 length: 15 amino acids. Repertoires were generated with immunoSEQ multiplex PCR, while TCRdb's copy carries only in-frame clones and drops some. The sample contains some 160,000 clones, around 82% of which appear only once. The rearrangement joins TRBV11-2 to TRBJ1-3, with 8 positions matching TRBD1. The sample was peripheral blood. The receptor was isolated from a woman of 80 years or more with acute or convalescent COVID-19. Here the CDR3 DNA reads TGTGCCAGCAGCCTGGACAGGGTAGCTGGAAACACCATATATTTT. Protein: CASSLDRVAGNTIYF.